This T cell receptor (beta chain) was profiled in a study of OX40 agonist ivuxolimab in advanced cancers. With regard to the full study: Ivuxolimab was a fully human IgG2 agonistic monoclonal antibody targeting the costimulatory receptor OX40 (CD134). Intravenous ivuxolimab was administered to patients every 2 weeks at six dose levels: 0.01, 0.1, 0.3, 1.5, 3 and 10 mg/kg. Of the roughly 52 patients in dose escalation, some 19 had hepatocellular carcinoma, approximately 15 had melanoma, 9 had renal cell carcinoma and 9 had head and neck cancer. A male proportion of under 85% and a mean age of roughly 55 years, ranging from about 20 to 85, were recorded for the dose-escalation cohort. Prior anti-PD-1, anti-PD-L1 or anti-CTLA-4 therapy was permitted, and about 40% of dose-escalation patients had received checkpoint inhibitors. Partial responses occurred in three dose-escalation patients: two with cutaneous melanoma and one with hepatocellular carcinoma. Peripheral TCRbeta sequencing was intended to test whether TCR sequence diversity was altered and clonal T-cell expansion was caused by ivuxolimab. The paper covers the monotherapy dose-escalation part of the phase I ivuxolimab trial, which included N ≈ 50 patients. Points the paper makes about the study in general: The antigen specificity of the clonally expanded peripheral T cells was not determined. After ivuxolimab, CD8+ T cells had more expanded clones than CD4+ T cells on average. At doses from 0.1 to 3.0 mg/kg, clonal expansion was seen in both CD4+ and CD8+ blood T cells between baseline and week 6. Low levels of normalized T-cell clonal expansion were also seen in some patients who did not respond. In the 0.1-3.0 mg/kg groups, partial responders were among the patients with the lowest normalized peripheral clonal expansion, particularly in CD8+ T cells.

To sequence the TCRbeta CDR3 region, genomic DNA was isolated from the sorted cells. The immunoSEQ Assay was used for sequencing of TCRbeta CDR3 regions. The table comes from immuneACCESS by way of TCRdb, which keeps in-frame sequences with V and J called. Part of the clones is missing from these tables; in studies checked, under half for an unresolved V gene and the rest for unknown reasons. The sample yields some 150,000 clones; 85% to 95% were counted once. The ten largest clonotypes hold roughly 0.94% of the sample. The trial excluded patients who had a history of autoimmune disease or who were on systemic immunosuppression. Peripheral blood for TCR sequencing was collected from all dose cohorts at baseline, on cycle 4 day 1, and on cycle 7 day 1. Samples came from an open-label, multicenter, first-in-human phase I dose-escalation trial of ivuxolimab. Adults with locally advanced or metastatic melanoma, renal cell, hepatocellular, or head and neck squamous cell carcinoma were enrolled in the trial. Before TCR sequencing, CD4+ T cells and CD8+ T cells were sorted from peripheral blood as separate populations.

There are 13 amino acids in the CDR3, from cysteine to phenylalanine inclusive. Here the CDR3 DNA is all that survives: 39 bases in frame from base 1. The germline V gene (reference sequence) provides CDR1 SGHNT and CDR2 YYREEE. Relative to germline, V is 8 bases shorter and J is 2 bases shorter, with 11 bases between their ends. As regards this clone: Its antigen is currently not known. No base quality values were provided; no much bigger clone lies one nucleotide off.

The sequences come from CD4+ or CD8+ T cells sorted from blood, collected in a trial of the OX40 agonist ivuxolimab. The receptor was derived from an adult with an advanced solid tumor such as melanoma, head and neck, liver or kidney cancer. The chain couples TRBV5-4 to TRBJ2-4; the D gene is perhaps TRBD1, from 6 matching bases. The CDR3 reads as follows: CASTDRTKNIQYF. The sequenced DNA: TGTGCCAGTACCGACAGGACCAAAAACATTCAGTACTTC.